This TCR beta chain is from a study of blood T cells in healthy people across ages. The CDR3 loop spans 13 amino acids. Germline-derived CDR1 and CDR2 are SNHLY and FYNNEI. The ends were cut back, 11 bases at V and 4 bases at J, with 16 bases in the middle. This clonotype occurred a few times. What it binds is unknown. A second PCR, run for roughly 7 to 11 cycles, used a sample-barcoded 5' primer plus a J-beta primer mix. TCRdb independently ran MiXCR on the 5' RACE reads; one entry per CDR3 protein. Here the sample spans fewer than 650,000 distinct CDR3 sequences, about 27% being singletons. Overall study findings and caveats: More naive CD4+ cells and higher diversity marked long-lived donors relative to aged donors. Significant beta diversity loss was already apparent by age roughly 44, declining roughly linearly.

The sample was also linked to a second study, of T cells of mothers and their children. Per that study: Slightly higher but non-significant overlap marked related mother-child pairs versus unrelated pairs. Detection yielded no persistent microchimeric T cell clones.

Material: blood. The receptor comes from a boy younger than 10 in good health. This chain links TRBV2 with TRBJ2-3; no definite D call. The CDR3 sequence: CAAYVGLADTQYF. For the CDR3, the DNA is TGTGCCGCCTACGTCGGCCTCGCAGATACGCAGTATTTT.